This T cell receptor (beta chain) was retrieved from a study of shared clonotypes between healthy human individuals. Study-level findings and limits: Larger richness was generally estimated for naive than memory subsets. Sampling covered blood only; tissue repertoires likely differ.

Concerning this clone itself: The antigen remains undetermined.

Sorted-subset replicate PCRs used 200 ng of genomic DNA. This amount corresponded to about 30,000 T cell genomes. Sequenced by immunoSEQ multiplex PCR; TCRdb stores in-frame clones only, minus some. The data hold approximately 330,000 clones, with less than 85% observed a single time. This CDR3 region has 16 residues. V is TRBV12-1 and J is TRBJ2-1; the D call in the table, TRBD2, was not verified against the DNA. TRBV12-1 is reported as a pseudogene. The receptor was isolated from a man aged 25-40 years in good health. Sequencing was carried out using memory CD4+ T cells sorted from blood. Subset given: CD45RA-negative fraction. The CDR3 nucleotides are TGTGCCAGCAGCCGATACCAGCGGGAGGGAGCCAATGAGCAGTTCTTC. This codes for CASSRYQREGANEQFF.